Each of the 6 T cell receptor beta chains below was sequenced from the same sample in a study of T-cell reconstitution after alpha-beta-depleted transplantation in children. Unique molecular identifiers were incorporated into the prepared TCRbeta library. TCRdb itself ran the PCR reads through MiXCR, one entry per CDR3 protein. The data contain over 85,000 distinct CDR3 sequences, 10% of them singletons. The sample in question was PBMCs from the stem cell graft donor, obtained from the stem cell graft. The receptors were sampled from a human donor who donated a stem cell graft to a child with acute lymphoblastic leukemia.

This clonotype was recorded at least ten times. This sequence joins TRBV10-3 and TRBJ2-7; D is unclear. The V end was cut by 3 bases, the J end by 1 base, with 10 bases between. This CDR3 comprises 14 residues. Germline CDR1 and CDR2: ENHRY and SYGVKD. For the CDR3, the DNA is TGTGCCATCAGTGATCGGTCGGTTTCCTACGAGCAGTACTTC. As protein: CAISDRSVSYEQYF.

This clonotype was detected a few times. This chain connects TRBV15 to TRBJ2-1, with D perhaps TRBD2 (6 bases). CDR1 is LNHNV and CDR2 is YYDKDF in the germline V gene (reference sequence). Trimming stripped 6 bases from V and 3 bases from J, with 18 bases between. This CDR3 spans 16 amino acids. CDR3 sequence reads: CATRGLTGLNYNEQFF. The CDR3 DNA follows: TGTGCCACCAGGGGACTTACAGGTTTAAACTACAATGAGCAGTTCTTC. Full variable domain (remainder filled in from reference TRBV15 and TRBJ2-1): DAMVIQNPRYQVTQFGKPVTLSCSQTLNHNVMYWYQQKSSQAPKLLFHYYDKDFNNEADTPDNFQSRRPNTSFCFLDIRSPGLGDTAMYLCATRGLTGLNYNEQFFGPGTRLTVL.

This clonotype came up many times. V is TRBV25-1 and J is TRBJ1-3; no reliable D call. Germline V lookup: CDR1 MGHDK, CDR2 SYGVNS. The CDR3 runs 13 residues. Trimming took off 5 bases at V and 6 bases at J, with 11 bases between the two ends. The CDR3 DNA sequence: TGTGCCAGCAGTCGGAACCTGTTAAACACCATATATTTT. Its protein product is CASSRNLLNTIYF.

There are many counts of this clonotype. The chain carries TRBV11-1 and TRBJ2-4, with a possible D match to TRBD2 (5 bases). The CDR3 has 14 residues. Germline loops: CDR1 SGHAT, CDR2 FQDESV (reference sequence). Trimming stripped 5 bases from V and 0 bases from J, with 8 bases between. CDR3 residues: CASSVGVAKNIQYF. Here the CDR3 DNA reads TGTGCCAGCAGCGTCGGGGTAGCCAAAAACATTCAGTACTTC.

In this sample, this clonotype turned up a few times. The gene calls are TRBV3-1 and TRBJ2-5; 12 bases align to TRBD2. V dropped 11 bases and J dropped 1; count of bases not matched to a gene: 14. The length of the CDR3 is 17 residues. Germline values: CDR1 LGHDT, CDR2 YNNKEL (reference sequence). The CDR3 region has the DNA TGTGCCTCCTGCCCGAGACTACTAGCGGGGGGCCAAGAGACCCAGTACTTC. This encodes CASCPRLLAGGQETQYF.

This clonotype was seen more than once but under ten times. J is TRBJ2-2 and V is TRBV6-5; TRBD1 matches 9 bases. Looked up from germline, CDR1 is MNHEY and CDR2 is SVGAGI. The CDR3 sequence is 17 residues long. Unmatched junction bases numbered 7, after V lost 0 bases and J lost 5 bases. This chain's CDR3 is CASSYSFRQGDTGELFF. The DNA for the CDR3 is TGTGCCAGCAGTTACTCGTTCCGACAGGGGGATACCGGGGAGCTGTTTTTT.